Each of the 2 T cell receptor beta chains below was sequenced from the same sample in a study of CD8 T cells in ankylosing spondylitis. One entry per CDR3 protein results from TCRdb running MiXCR on the 5' RACE reads. The sample consists of hundreds of thousands of distinct CDR3 sequences, more than 15% of them appearing once. No antigen has been identified for these receptors. Study-wide results and caveats: Within ankylosing spondylitis blood, a TCR beta motif made up of several highly homologous variants appeared to be characteristic.

Specimen: blood, either unsorted or a sorted T cell fraction (not recorded which). The receptors shown here come from a male donor with ankylosing spondylitis.

The chain uses TRBV5-1 and TRBJ1-2, with D possibly TRBD1 on 5 matching bases. CDR3 length: 14 residues. Germline V gene data show CDR1 as SGHRS and CDR2 as YFSETQ. V lost 1 base and J lost 4, with 11 bases in between. CDR3 region: CASSLHDSRYGYTF. CDR3 in DNA: TGCGCCAGCAGCTTGCACGACAGCCGCTATGGCTACACCTTC.

This clonotype was seen once. The chain couples TRBV20-1 to TRBJ1-5; D is ambiguous. Germline CDR1 reads DFQATT; CDR2 reads SNEGSKA (reference sequence). The CDR3 has 14 residues. V was clipped by 6 bases and J by 0 bases, with 12 bases between them. The CDR3 loop is CSAPSGYSNQPQHF. In DNA form, the CDR3 reads TGCAGTGCCCCGTCCGGGTATAGCAATCAGCCCCAGCATTTT.